Presented here are 21 T cell receptor beta chains from one specimen sequenced in a study of cytomegalovirus exposure and HLA in healthy donors. Primers included in the PCR were 60 Vbeta and 13 Jbeta primers. TCRdb's table, derived via immunoSEQ multiplex PCR, lists solely in-frame clones and lacks some. The data show approximately 150,000 clones, 81% seen once. The sample consisted of PBMCs. These receptors came from a man aged 50-60 years in good health and CMV-seropositive.

The chain combines TRBV28 with TRBJ2-5, with 8 bases matching TRBD2. Looked up from germline, CDR1 is MDHEN and CDR2 is SYDVKM. V shed 6 bases, J shed 5 bases, and the junction held 17 bases outside the gene matches. CDR3 size: 17 residues. In DNA form, the CDR3 reads TGTGCCAGCAGCTTACCGGTAGCGGGGCCCAGCTCGGAGACCCAGTACTTC. Amino acid sequence: CASSLPVAGPSSETQYF.

The V and J genes are TRBV28 and TRBJ2-5; D perhaps matches TRBD2 (8 bases). The CDR3 spans 16 residues. The germline V and J ends were trimmed by 7 bases and 2 bases, with 20 bases remaining between them. Per the germline V gene, CDR1 is MDHEN and CDR2 is SYDVKM. The CDR3 DNA reads as TGTGCCAGCACCCCCGGGAGGGGGCGCGGACAAGAGACCCAGTACTTC. Residues: CASTPGRGRGQETQYF.

The chain recombines TRBV19 with TRBJ2-1, with TRBD2 matching 12 bases. Trimming cost V 5 bases and J 0 bases; bases outside gene matches: 5. The CDR3 consists of 17 residues. Germline V gene lookup returns CDR1 LNHDA and CDR2 SQIVND (reference sequence). CDR3 residues: CASSLTSGSGSYNEQFF. Written as DNA, the CDR3 is TGTGCCAGTAGTTTGACTAGCGGGAGTGGCTCCTACAATGAGCAGTTCTTC.

The genes are TRBV29-1 and TRBJ1-1; D possibly corresponds to TRBD1 (6 bases). V shed 3 bases and J shed 4 bases, with 12 bases lying between them. The germline gives CDR1 SQVTM, CDR2 ANQGSEA. The CDR3 has 13 residues. CDR3 DNA: TGCAGCGTTGACCCACAGGGCCCCACTGAAGCTTTCTTT. This gives the protein CSVDPQGPTEAFF.

This chain links TRBV6-5 with TRBJ1-2; a weak D match, TRBD1 (6 bases). The CDR3 sequence is 14 residues long. The ends were cut back, 3 bases at V and 5 bases at J, with 13 bases in the middle. Germline lookup yields CDR1 MNHEY and CDR2 SVGAGI. The CDR3 sequence: CASSYEGVRYGYTF. In DNA form, the CDR3 reads TGTGCCAGCAGTTATGAGGGGGTAAGGTATGGCTACACCTTC.

The rearrangement links TRBV7-9 to TRBJ2-3, with TRBD2 identical over 12 bases. CDR1 SEHNR and CDR2 FQNEAQ come from the germline V gene (reference sequence). The CDR3 extends over 16 amino acids. The ends lost 3 bases at V and 2 bases at J; junction bases unmatched: 3. The CDR3 loop is CASSFRLAGATDTQYF. Written as DNA, the CDR3 is TGTGCCAGCAGCTTCCGACTAGCGGGGGCCACAGATACGCAGTATTTT.

The rearrangement uses TRBV28 and TRBJ2-1; the match to TRBD2 covers 8 bases. Germline CDR1 reads MDHEN; CDR2 reads SYDVKM. The CDR3 has 15 residues. V trimming: 2 bases; J trimming: 6 bases; junction bases outside the gene matches: 6. The CDR3 reads CASSLAGGPPNEQFF. The CDR3, as DNA: TGTGCCAGCAGTTTAGCGGGGGGCCCCCCCAATGAGCAGTTCTTC.

This sequence joins TRBV7-6 and TRBJ1-1; D is unresolved. CDR1 and CDR2 (germline): SGHVS, FNYEAQ. Trimming took 5 bases from V and 2 from J, leaving 18 bases between them. The CDR3 covers 16 residues. CDR3 DNA: TGTGCCAGCAGCCCGCTGGTGTGCAGGACTAACACTGAAGCTTTCTTT. Translation gives CASSPLVCRTNTEAFF.

The J gene is TRBJ2-7, the V gene TRBV18; TRBD1 matches 8 bases. The CDR3 extends over 15 amino acids. Germline values: CDR1 KGHSH, CDR2 LQKENI. Trimming at V came to 9 bases and at J to 0 bases, leaving 10 bases not matched to a gene. In nucleotides, the CDR3 is TGTGCCAGTACCAGGCGGACAGGGAGCTCCTACGAGCAGTACTTC. This gives the protein CASTRRTGSSYEQYF. The whole variable domain, filled in from reference TRBV18 and TRBJ2-7, reads NAGVMQNPRHLVRRRGQEARLRCSPMKGHSHVYWYRQLPEEGLKFMVYLQKENIIDESGMPKERFSAEFPKEGPSILRIQQVVRGDSAAYFCASTRRTGSSYEQYFGPGTRLTVT.

The chain has TRBV5-6 and TRBJ1-4, with D possibly being TRBD1 (5 bases). V was trimmed by 1 base and J by 1 base, leaving 20 bases between them. Germline V gives CDR1 SGHDT, CDR2 YYEEEE. This CDR3 is built from 19 residues. CDR3: CASSLRRQGYHLTNEKLFF. CDR3 nucleotides: TGTGCCAGCAGCTTGCGTCGGCAGGGTTACCACCTAACTAATGAAAAACTGTTTTTT.

This chain joins TRBV5-1 and TRBJ1-1, with no clear D. V was cut by 0 bases and J by 6 bases, with 9 bases left in between. This CDR3 has 13 amino acids. CDR1 SGHRS and CDR2 YFSETQ come from the germline V gene. In DNA form, the CDR3 reads TGCGCCAGCAGCTTGGTAGTAGCTTCTGAAGCTTTCTTT. Encoded protein: CASSLVVASEAFF.

V and J are TRBV5-6 and TRBJ2-3; 7 nucleotides line up with TRBD1. This CDR3 region has 17 residues. The J segment lost 7 bases and the V segment lost 2 bases, leaving 16 bases of the junction unmatched. Germline loops: CDR1 SGHDT, CDR2 YYEEEE. CDR3 loop: CASSFQSGDRAYHTQYF. CDR3 DNA: TGTGCCAGCAGCTTTCAGTCCGGAGACAGGGCTTATCATACGCAGTATTTT.

The rearrangement joins TRBV5-4 to TRBJ2-3; 9 positions agree with TRBD2. The CDR3 length is 17 residues. Germline V CDR1 and CDR2: SGHNT, YYREEE (reference sequence). V lost 2 bases, J lost 5 bases, and 12 bases stayed unmatched. CDR3 loop: CASSLKGGRGGLDTQYF. In nucleotides, the CDR3 is TGTGCCAGCAGCTTAAAAGGGGGGCGGGGGGGGCTAGATACGCAGTATTTT.

The chain uses TRBV7-2 and TRBJ1-5; D is unresolved. The CDR3 sequence is 13 residues long. V gave up 1 base and J gave up 8 bases, with 9 bases separating them. Germline V gives CDR1 SGHTA, CDR2 FQGNSA. The DNA of the CDR3 is TGTGCCAGCAGCTTAGTTCGGTCGGAGCCCCAGCATTTT. It translates to CASSLVRSEPQHF.

The chain joins TRBV28 to TRBJ1-2; D gene uncertain. Trimming left V 5 bases short and J 7 bases short, with 20 bases between. This CDR3 region has 15 residues. Germline-derived CDR1 and CDR2 are MDHEN and SYDVKM. The DNA of the CDR3 is TGTGCCAGCAGTCCCTACACCATAGCTAATGGTGGCTACACCTTC. It specifies CASSPYTIANGGYTF.

This clone was recorded once. This chain joins TRBV6-5 and TRBJ2-7; 7 bases fit TRBD1. This CDR3 spans 14 amino acids. The V gene's germline CDR1 is MNHEY and CDR2 SVGAGI. V lost 8 bases to trimming and J lost 7 bases; unmatched junction nucleotides: 14. CDR3 coding DNA: TGTGCCAGCGGAAGGGGGACAGCGAGAGGGGAGCAGTACTTC. Its protein is CASGRGTARGEQYF.

CDR3 residues: CASSLGGSGAYEQYF. CDR3 in DNA: TGTGCCAGCAGCCTTGGGGGTAGCGGAGCCTACGAGCAGTACTTC. The chain combines TRBV7-2 with TRBJ2-7, with TRBD2 as a possible D gene (6 bases). This CDR3 is 15 amino acids long. Germline CDR1 is SGHTA and CDR2 is FQGNSA. Trimming removed 5 bases from V and 2 bases from J, with 16 bases in between.

V usage is TRBV7-2 and J usage is TRBJ2-7, with 10 positions matching TRBD2. The trim removed 5 bases at V and 9 bases at J, leaving 13 bases unmatched. The germline CDR1 and CDR2 sequences are SGHTA and FQGNSA. This CDR3 is 15 amino acids long. The CDR3 DNA reads as TGTGCCAGCAGCCCGCTAGCGGGAGTCGTTACGGGGCAGTACTTC. Amino acid sequence: CASSPLAGVVTGQYF.

This chain connects TRBV27 to TRBJ2-5, with 10 positions matching TRBD2. The CDR3 has 15 residues. CDR1 and CDR2 (germline): MNHEY, SMNVEV (reference sequence). The V gene end was trimmed by 3 bases and the J gene end by 9 bases; junction bases not matched to a gene: 10. The DNA of the CDR3 is TGTGCCAGCAGTTTCGGAGCGGGAGGGCCGGGGGCCCAGTACTTC. The encoded protein is CASSFGAGGPGAQYF.

V usage is TRBV7-2 and J usage is TRBJ2-1; TRBD2 matches 7 bases. Germline values: CDR1 SGHTA, CDR2 FQGNSA. The CDR3 sequence is 15 residues long. Trimming at V came to 6 bases and at J to 4 bases, leaving 9 bases not matched to a gene. CDR3 region: CASSRDGRRYNEQFF. DNA of the CDR3: TGTGCCAGCAGTCGCGACGGGAGGAGGTACAATGAGCAGTTCTTC.

The chain links TRBV7-2 to TRBJ1-2; unclear D gene. There are 15 residues in the CDR3. The V and J ends lost 2 bases and 4 bases respectively, with 14 bases between them. Germline CDR1 and CDR2: SGHTA and FQGNSA. CDR3 region: CASSLMEASFYGYTF. The CDR3 coding sequence is TGTGCCAGCAGCTTAATGGAAGCGTCTTTCTATGGCTACACCTTC.